A single sample gave rise to the 26 T cell receptor beta chains below, sequenced in a study of CXCR3-negative and CXCR3-positive naive CD8 T cells. 5' RACE with UMI labels generated the TRB cDNA libraries. With the 5' RACE reads reprocessed, TCRdb shows one record per CDR3 protein and no DNA. The table lists 120,000 to 150,000 distinct CDR3 sequences. Study results and caveats: CXCR3-positive naive cells carried more hydrophobic TRB CDR3s than CXCR3-negative ones.

The antigens for these receptors are not known. Material for sequencing was naive CXCR3+ CD8+ T cells from blood. Specified subset: CD45RO-CCR7+CD27+CD95- naive CD8+ T cells expressing CXCR3 (TNR3+). The receptors here all came from a human donor in good health. Some clones in this sample may be carry-over from other donors' samples.

This sequence joins TRBV28 and TRBJ1-1; TCRdb's assignment of TRBD1 cannot be checked, as there is no DNA. The length of the CDR3 is 12 residues. Germline V gene sequence: CDR1 MDHEN, CDR2 SYDVKM. The CDR3 is CASSIGPGVAFF.

The chain is built from TRBV12-3 or TRBV12-4 and TRBJ1-1; TCRdb outputs TRBD1, but without DNA this stays unchecked. The CDR3 runs 13 residues. CDR3 in amino acids: CASSFKTDTEAFF.

This chain connects TRBV7-9 to TRBJ2-2. Looked up from germline, CDR1 is SEHNR and CDR2 is FQNEAQ (reference sequence). The CDR3 loop spans 14 amino acids. The CDR3: CARSSSSNTGELFF.

The chain recombines TRBV7-9 with TRBJ2-3; the D call of TRBD1 rests on TCRdb alone, since no DNA is present to check it. The CDR3 runs to 13 residues. CDR1 SEHNR and CDR2 FQNEAQ come from the germline V gene (reference sequence). The CDR3 spells CASLHRQGANQYF.

This sequence joins TRBV5-1 and TRBJ2-5; TCRdb indicates TRBD1, and absent DNA this call remains unverified. CDR1 SGHRS and CDR2 YFSETQ come from the germline V gene. This CDR3 has 16 residues. This chain's CDR3 is CASSSNTGQGGETQYF.

The chain links TRBV9 to TRBJ2-5; TCRdb's D call, TRBD2, is unchecked because there is no DNA. Germline CDR1 SGDLS, CDR2 YYNGEE. This CDR3 spans 13 amino acids. The CDR3 loop reads CASSGGLGETQYF.

The rearrangement uses TRBV29-1 and TRBJ2-7; TCRdb gives TRBD1 as the D gene, but with no DNA this cannot be confirmed. Germline loops: CDR1 SQVTM, CDR2 ANQGSEA. The CDR3 totals 11 residues. The CDR3: CSAHRDHEQYF.

This chain links TRBV7-2 with TRBJ2-2; TCRdb gives TRBD2 as the D gene, but with no DNA this cannot be confirmed. The CDR3 is 16 amino acids. Per germline, CDR1 SGHTA and CDR2 FQGNSA. CDR3 residues: CASSSAIGLNTGELFF.

The chain links TRBV9 to TRBJ1-5; without DNA, the TCRdb call of TRBD1 cannot be checked. Germline assignment: CDR1 SGDLS and CDR2 YYNGEE. The CDR3 has 15 residues. The CDR3 reads CASSVGGLWNQPQHF.

This chain links TRBV7-3 with TRBJ2-7. Germline values: CDR1 SGHTA, CDR2 FQGTGA. The CDR3 consists of 13 residues. The CDR3 sequence is CASSFFLGYEQYF. The full variable domain, rest sourced from reference TRBV7-3 and TRBJ2-7, is GAGVSQTPSNKVTEKGKYVELRCDPISGHTALYWYRQSLGQGPEFLIYFQGTGAADDSGLPNDRFFAVRPEGSVSTLKIQRTERGDSAVYLCASSFFLGYEQYFGPGTRLTVT.

V and J are TRBV27 and TRBJ2-7; the TCRdb call, TRBD1, lacks DNA for checking. This CDR3 region has 14 residues. In germline, CDR1 is MNHEY, CDR2 SMNVEV (reference sequence). The CDR3 loop reads CASSQGWGTYEQYF.

The V and J genes are TRBV29-1 and TRBJ1-2; without DNA, the TCRdb call of TRBD1 cannot be checked. Germline CDR1 reads SQVTM; CDR2 reads ANQGSEA. The CDR3 has 13 residues. The CDR3 loop reads CSVEPGEDYGYTF.

The J gene is TRBJ1-1, the V gene TRBV7-3; TCRdb calls TRBD1, which cannot be checked without DNA. CDR1 is SGHTA and CDR2 is FQGTGA in the germline V gene. The CDR3 has 12 residues. The CDR3 region is CASSLSGTEAFF.

This sequence joins TRBV25-1 and TRBJ1-6; absent DNA, TCRdb's TRBD1 call cannot be checked. The CDR3 totals 17 residues. Germline loops: CDR1 MGHDK, CDR2 SYGVNS. The CDR3 loop is CASSESGARSYNSPLHF. The full variable domain, in which reference TRBV25-1 and TRBJ1-6 provide the parts outside the CDR3, is EADIYQTPRYLVIGTGKKITLECSQTMGHDKMYWYQQDPGMELHLIHYSYGVNSTEKGDLSSESTVSRIRTEHFPLTLESARPSHTSQYLCASSESGARSYNSPLHFGNGTRLTVT.

The chain employs TRBV7-9 and TRBJ1-1; there is no DNA to check the TCRdb D call of TRBD1. Per the germline V gene, CDR1 is SEHNR and CDR2 is FQNEAQ (reference sequence). The length of the CDR3 is 15 residues. CDR3 sequence: CASSLVAGTNTEAFF. The whole variable domain, remainder taken from reference TRBV7-9 and TRBJ1-1, is DTGVSQNPRHKITKRGQNVTFRCDPISEHNRLYWYRQTLGQGPEFLTYFQNEAQLEKSRLLSDRFSAERPKGSFSTLEIQRTEQGDSAMYLCASSLVAGTNTEAFFGQGTRLTVV.

CDR3 in amino acids: CSVVTGDYGYTF. The rearrangement links TRBV29-1 to TRBJ1-2; TCRdb proposes TRBD1, but this gene call is untestable without DNA. The CDR3 is 12 amino acids. Germline V gives CDR1 SQVTM, CDR2 ANQGSEA.

This chain connects TRBV5-1 to TRBJ2-2; TCRdb's D gene call, TRBD2, goes unchecked for lack of DNA. The CDR3 contains 16 residues. Germline loops: CDR1 SGHRS, CDR2 YFSETQ. The CDR3 spells CASSLVGAPPSGELFF.

V is TRBV10-1 and J is TRBJ1-5; TCRdb's assignment of TRBD1 cannot be checked, as there is no DNA. The germline V gene encodes CDR1 WNHNN and CDR2 SYGVQD (reference sequence). This CDR3 has 11 amino acids. The CDR3 spells CASSVGEPQHF.

The chain carries TRBV5-1 and TRBJ2-7. The CDR3 is 13 amino acids. The germline CDR1 and CDR2 sequences are SGHRS and YFSETQ. The CDR3: CASSLYSSYEQYF. The full variable domain, completed using reference TRBV5-1 and TRBJ2-7, is KAGVTQTPRYLIKTRGQQVTLSCSPISGHRSVSWYQQTPGQGLQFLFEYFSETQRNKGNFPGRFSGRQFSNSRSEMNVSTLELGDSALYLCASSLYSSYEQYFGPGTRLTVT.

V usage is TRBV5-1 and J usage is TRBJ2-7. The CDR3 runs 13 residues. Germline CDR1 reads SGHRS; CDR2 reads YFSETQ. CDR3 residues: CASSFQVDYEQYF. The full variable domain, completed using reference TRBV5-1 and TRBJ2-7, is KAGVTQTPRYLIKTRGQQVTLSCSPISGHRSVSWYQQTPGQGLQFLFEYFSETQRNKGNFPGRFSGRQFSNSRSEMNVSTLELGDSALYLCASSFQVDYEQYFGPGTRLTVT.

The chain joins TRBV7-9 to TRBJ2-5; the D call from TCRdb, TRBD2, cannot be confirmed without DNA. The CDR3 covers 14 residues. The germline V gene encodes CDR1 SEHNR and CDR2 FQNEAQ (reference sequence). This CDR3 reads CASSSGDPRETQYF.

The chain recombines TRBV29-1 with TRBJ1-1; TCRdb gives TRBD1 as the D gene, but with no DNA this cannot be confirmed. CDR1 and CDR2 from the germline V gene are SQVTM and ANQGSEA. This CDR3 spans 13 amino acids. The CDR3: CSVRGQMNTEAFF. The full variable domain, with the rest looked up from reference TRBV29-1 and TRBJ1-1, is SAVISQKPSRDICQRGTSLTIQCQVDSQVTMMFWYRQQPGQSLTLIATANQGSEATYESGFVIDKFPISRPNLTFSTLTVSNMSPEDSSIYLCSVRGQMNTEAFFGQGTRLTVV.

The chain joins TRBV7-9 to TRBJ1-1; TCRdb reports TRBD1, a call that lacks DNA to check it against. The CDR3 extends over 18 amino acids. In germline, CDR1 is SEHNR, CDR2 FQNEAQ (reference sequence). The CDR3 loop is CASSSRTTGHSENTEAFF.

The V and J genes are TRBV3-1 and TRBJ2-7; the TRBD2 assignment by TCRdb is unverifiable without DNA. In germline, CDR1 is LGHDT, CDR2 YNNKEL (reference sequence). The CDR3 spans 15 residues. CDR3 in amino acids: CASSQDSSSGYEQYF.

This sequence joins TRBV20-1 and TRBJ2-7; TCRdb picks TRBD1, but there is no DNA to check that call. The germline V gene has CDR1 DFQATT and CDR2 SNEGSKA (reference sequence). CDR3 length equals 13 residues. CDR3 sequence reads: CSAVQGWSYEQYF.

The chain links TRBV19 to TRBJ2-7; checking the TCRdb D call of TRBD1 is not possible without DNA. Germline V gives CDR1 LNHDA, CDR2 SQIVND (reference sequence). CDR3 length equals 15 residues. CDR3 region: CASSLTGSGTYEQYF. The whole variable domain, remainder taken from reference TRBV19 and TRBJ2-7, is DGGITQSPKYLFRKEGQNVTLSCEQNLNHDAMYWYRQDPGQGLRLIYYSQIVNDFQKGDIAEGYSVSREKKESFPLTVTSAQKNPTAFYLCASSLTGSGTYEQYFGPGTRLTVT.